Following are 32 T cell receptor beta chains from one sample sequenced in a study of T cell repertoires in cytomegalovirus infection. No antigen has been identified for these receptors. TCRdb itself ran the reads through MiXCR, one entry per CDR3 protein. The sample gives about 130,000 distinct CDR3 sequences, 20% to 30% of which show up once; roughly 33% is in the top ten. Sequenced material: PBMCs, sequenced either directly or after in vitro stimulation (not recorded which). All receptors come from a human donor in good health (CMV status not recorded). Some clones in this sample may be carry-over from other donors' samples.

The chain carries TRBV7-2 and TRBJ1-6; the D gene is possibly TRBD1 (5 bases). The CDR3 consists of 15 residues. Trimming took off 1 base at V and 6 bases at J, with 10 bases between the two ends. Germline CDR1 reads SGHTA; CDR2 reads FQGNSA. CDR3 residues: CASSLDQGSNSPLHF. The CDR3 coding sequence is TGTGCCAGCAGCTTAGATCAGGGTTCTAATTCACCCCTCCACTTT.

This clonotype was counted at least ten times. The V gene is TRBV12-3 or TRBV12-4, the J gene TRBJ1-5, with 11 nucleotides matching TRBD1. V trimming: 2 bases; J trimming: 6 bases; junction bases outside the gene matches: 3. The CDR3 totals 15 residues. The CDR3 sequence: CASSLSGQGGQPQHF. The DNA for the CDR3 is TGTGCCAGCAGTTTATCGGGACAGGGGGGTCAGCCCCAGCATTTT.

V usage is TRBV4-1 and J usage is TRBJ2-3; 14 nucleotides agree with TRBD2. CDR1 MGHRA and CDR2 YSYEKL come from the germline V gene. With 0 bases clipped from V and 5 bases from J, the junction kept 10 bases outside the gene matches. The CDR3 length is 19 residues. CDR3 in amino acids: CASSQEPPGLAGDVDTQYF. CDR3 coding DNA: TGCGCCAGCAGCCAAGAGCCCCCGGGACTAGCGGGAGATGTAGATACGCAGTATTTT.

The chain recombines TRBV7-9 with TRBJ1-2; 7 bases are shared with TRBD1. CDR3 length equals 14 residues. The ends lost 5 bases at V and 3 bases at J; junction bases unmatched: 6. Germline CDR1 SEHNR, CDR2 FQNEAQ (reference sequence). CDR3 protein: CASSSTGADYGYTF. CDR3 nucleotides: TGTGCCAGCAGCAGTACAGGGGCGGACTATGGCTACACCTTC.

The chain recombines TRBV7-2 with TRBJ1-4; the D is unclear. Trimming cost V 5 bases and J 7 bases, with 20 bases left between them. The germline gives CDR1 SGHTA, CDR2 FQGNSA. The CDR3 contains 16 residues. This chain's CDR3 is CASSPLGSRRSEKLFF. Here the CDR3 DNA reads TGTGCCAGCAGCCCCTTAGGGTCCCGAAGGTCTGAAAAACTGTTTTTT.

This chain uses TRBV30 with TRBJ2-3; D uncertain. Trimming removed 2 bases at V and 1 base at J, with 4 bases between. CDR1 GTSNPN and CDR2 SVGIG come from the germline V gene (reference sequence). The CDR3 extends over 12 amino acids. As DNA, the CDR3 is TGTGCCTGGAGTCTTGGCACAGATACGCAGTATTTT. This encodes CAWSLGTDTQYF. The variable domain in full, with the rest retrieved from reference TRBV30 and TRBJ2-3, is SQTIHQWPATLVQPVGSPLSLECTVEGTSNPNLYWYRQAAGRGLQLLFYSVGIGQISSEVPQNLSASRPQDRQFILSSKKLLLSDSGFYLCAWSLGTDTQYFGPGTRLTVL.

This clonotype appeared once. J is TRBJ2-7 and V is TRBV4-3; no clear D gene. The germline CDR1 and CDR2 sequences are LGHNA and YSLEER. V was pared by 1 base and J by 1 base, with 11 bases between. The CDR3 runs 15 residues. CDR3 DNA sequence: TGCGCCAGCAGCCAAGGATTCAGCCTATCCTACGAGCAGTACTTC. Amino acid sequence: CASSQGFSLSYEQYF.

The chain recombines TRBV5-1 with TRBJ2-7, with 9 nucleotides matching TRBD1. CDR1 and CDR2 from the germline V gene are SGHRS and YFSETQ. The CDR3 loop spans 15 amino acids. Trimming took 3 bases from V and 4 from J; bases not matched to a gene: 8. The CDR3 reads CASSSPPGQGYEQYF. The CDR3 coding sequence is TGCGCCAGCAGCTCTCCACCGGGACAGGGTTACGAGCAGTACTTC.

This clonotype showed up many times. V gene TRBV7-9 combines with J gene TRBJ2-1; the match to TRBD2 covers 12 bases. In germline, CDR1 is SEHNR, CDR2 FQNEAQ (reference sequence). The length of the CDR3 is 17 residues. The V segment lost 2 bases and the J segment 5 bases; nucleotides outside the gene matches: 7. CDR3 region: CASSLLAGGPGDNEQFF. As DNA, the CDR3 is TGTGCCAGCAGCTTACTAGCGGGAGGGCCTGGGGACAATGAGCAGTTCTTC.

The rearrangement uses TRBV4-3 and TRBJ2-7, with D possibly being TRBD1 (5 bases). Trimming removed 0 bases at V and 8 bases at J, with 11 bases between. There are 13 residues in the CDR3. The V gene's germline CDR1 is LGHNA and CDR2 YSLEER. CDR3: CASSQDRTTKQYV. The CDR3 nucleotides are TGCGCCAGCAGCCAAGATAGGACAACCAAGCAGTACGTC.

The CDR3 region is CATRGTSGTQYF. The CDR3 nucleotides read TGTGCCACCCGGGGGACAAGCGGGACCCAGTACTTC. The chain combines TRBV24-1 with TRBJ2-5, with D possibly called TRBD1 or TRBD2 (6 bases each). The CDR3 has 12 amino acids. The V gene lost 9 bases and the J gene lost 7 bases, with 14 bases spanning the gap. Germline V lookup: CDR1 KGHDR, CDR2 SFDVKD.

As to this clonotype: A much larger clonotype is one base distant, so this may be a read error. The chain joins TRBV7-2 to TRBJ1-5; D gene uncertain. The CDR3 extends over 14 amino acids. Trimming took off 7 bases at V and 0 bases at J, with 10 bases between the two ends. The germline V gene encodes CDR1 SGHTA and CDR2 FQGNSA. The CDR3 DNA sequence: TGTGCCAGCACCAGAGCCCATAGCAATCAGCCCCAGCATTTT. Encoded protein: CASTRAHSNQPQHF.

This clonotype was found once. The chain joins TRBV6-2 or TRBV6-3 to TRBJ2-7; 8 nucleotides agree with TRBD1. This CDR3 comprises 15 residues. The germline V gene encodes CDR1 MNHEY and CDR2 SVGEGT. Trimming took 3 bases from V and 1 from J; bases not matched to a gene: 5. CDR3 DNA: TGTGCCAGCAGTTATCGGACAGGGAAATCCTACGAGCAGTACGTC. Amino acid sequence: CASSYRTGKSYEQYV.

This clonotype was observed many times. The gene calls are TRBV4-1 and TRBJ1-2; D may be TRBD1 (5 bases). There are 17 residues in the CDR3. V lost 1 base to trimming and J lost 6 bases, with 21 bases between them. The germline V gene has CDR1 MGHRA and CDR2 YSYEKL. CDR3 sequence: CASSQVGWGVDSDGYTF. Here the CDR3 DNA reads TGCGCCAGCAGCCAAGTGGGTTGGGGGGTCGATAGCGATGGCTACACCTTC.

This clonotype was counted a few times. V usage is TRBV6-1 and J usage is TRBJ2-1; D may be TRBD1 (5 bases). Germline V lookup: CDR1 MNHNS, CDR2 SASEGT. CDR3 size: 13 residues. V lost 8 bases to trimming and J lost 3 bases, with 11 bases between them. CDR3 coding DNA: TGTGCCAGCGGCCTGACAGTCTACAATGAGCAGTTCTTC. This translates into CASGLTVYNEQFF.

This clonotype appeared a few times. This chain uses TRBV7-8 with TRBJ2-1; D ambiguous. Germline-derived CDR1 and CDR2 are SGHVS and FQNEAQ. V was cut by 8 bases and J by 4 bases, with 18 bases left in between. This CDR3 has 15 amino acids. CDR3 region: CASHKWSVDYNEQFF. CDR3 bases: TGTGCCAGCCACAAGTGGAGCGTCGATTACAATGAGCAGTTCTTC.

The sample holds many counts of this clonotype. CDR3 loop: CATSDSTLAGTETQYF. In nucleotides, the CDR3 is TGTGCCACCAGTGATTCAACGCTAGCGGGAACTGAGACCCAGTACTTC. The chain couples TRBV24-1 to TRBJ2-5; 9 bases map to TRBD2. V shed 2 bases and J 5 bases; nucleotides not matched to a gene: 8. Per germline, CDR1 KGHDR and CDR2 SFDVKD. The CDR3 totals 16 residues.

This clonotype has ten or more counts. The genes are TRBV7-2 and TRBJ2-1; the match to TRBD2 covers 8 bases. From germline, CDR1 is SGHTA and CDR2 FQGNSA. The CDR3 contains 19 residues. J was trimmed by 7 bases and V by 5 bases; bases with no gene match: 22. CDR3 nucleotide sequence: TGTGCCAGCAGCCTACCACTATCCAGACTAGCGCCAAAATTTAATGAGCAGTTCTTC. Encoded protein: CASSLPLSRLAPKFNEQFF. The whole variable domain, filled in from reference TRBV7-2 and TRBJ2-1, reads GAGVSQSPSNKVTEKGKDVELRCDPISGHTALYWYRQSLGQGLEFLIYFQGNSAPDKSGLPSDRFSAERTGGSVSTLTIQRTQQEDSAVYLCASSLPLSRLAPKFNEQFFGPGTRLTVL.

This clonotype has at least ten counts. The V gene is TRBV7-2, the J gene TRBJ2-3; D is unclear. Germline V gene data show CDR1 as SGHTA and CDR2 as FQGNSA. V lost 1 base and J lost 4, with 9 bases in between. CDR3 size: 14 residues. CDR3 DNA: TGTGCCAGCAGCTTAGTCGCCCCGGCAGATACGCAGTATTTT. As protein: CASSLVAPADTQYF.

The chain's CDR3 is CASSLQGAQVGYTF. CDR3 in DNA: TGTGCCAGCAGCTTACAGGGGGCGCAGGTCGGCTACACCTTC. The genes are TRBV5-4 and TRBJ1-2; 9 bases map to TRBD1. This CDR3 has 14 amino acids. V trimming: 2 bases; J trimming: 8 bases; junction bases outside the gene matches: 7. CDR1 SGHNT and CDR2 YYREEE come from the germline V gene (reference sequence). Using reference TRBV5-4 and TRBJ1-2 for the parts outside the CDR3, the full variable domain is ETGVTQSPTHLIKTRGQQVTLRCSSQSGHNTVSWYQQALGQGPQFIFQYYREEENGRGNFPPRFSGLQFPNYSSELNVNALELDDSALYLCASSLQGAQVGYTFGSGTRLTVV.

This clonotype was picked up many times. The chain couples TRBV12-3 or TRBV12-4 to TRBJ2-1; 8 nucleotides line up with TRBD2. The junction had 6 bases not matched to a gene; V was cut back by 5 bases and J by 0 bases. The CDR3 totals 16 residues. The CDR3 spells CASSVRLALSYNEQFF. The CDR3, as DNA: TGTGCCAGCAGTGTCAGACTAGCGCTCTCCTACAATGAGCAGTTCTTC.

This clonotype was seen only a few times. The gene calls are TRBV13 and TRBJ1-3; no definite D call. This CDR3 has 14 residues. Per the germline V gene, CDR1 is PRHDT and CDR2 is FYEKMQ (reference sequence). Trimming removed 0 bases from V and 2 bases from J, with 5 bases in between. DNA of the CDR3: TGTGCCAGCAGCTTAGGAAGGACTGGAAACACCATATATTTT. It translates to CASSLGRTGNTIYF. The full variable domain, in which reference TRBV13 and TRBJ1-3 provide the parts outside the CDR3, is AAGVIQSPRHLIKEKRETATLKCYPIPRHDTVYWYQQGPGQDPQFLISFYEKMQSDKGSIPDRFSAQQFSDYHSELNMSSLELGDSALYFCASSLGRTGNTIYFGEGSWLTVV.

This clonotype was seen ten or more times. The rearrangement joins TRBV7-8 to TRBJ1-5; 12 positions agree with TRBD1. Germline lookup yields CDR1 SGHVS and CDR2 FQNEAQ. J gave up 5 bases and V 5 bases, and 7 bases lay outside the gene matches. The CDR3 runs 16 residues. CDR3 coding DNA: TGTGCCAGCAGCCACATCGGGGACAGGGGGCATCAGCCCCAGCATTTT. Its translation: CASSHIGDRGHQPQHF. Combining the CDR3 with reference TRBV7-8 and TRBJ1-5 gives the whole variable domain GAGVSQSPRYKVAKRGQDVALRCDPISGHVSLFWYQQALGQGPEFLTYFQNEAQLDKSGLPSDRFFAERPEGSVSTLKIQRTQQEDSAVYLCASSHIGDRGHQPQHFGDGTRLSIL.

This clonotype was detected many times. V usage is TRBV7-2 and J usage is TRBJ1-2; 7 bases agree with TRBD1. CDR1 and CDR2 from the germline V gene are SGHTA and FQGNSA. The CDR3 is made up of 12 amino acids. V gave up 5 bases and J gave up 7 bases; unmatched junction bases: 4. As DNA, the CDR3 is TGTGCCAGCAGCGAAGACAGGGTTGGCTACACCTTC. Its protein product is CASSEDRVGYTF.

This clonotype was detected many times. This sequence joins TRBV7-2 and TRBJ2-5; D possibly corresponds to TRBD2 (6 bases). Per germline, CDR1 SGHTA and CDR2 FQGNSA. The ends were cut back, 4 bases at V and 3 bases at J, with 15 bases in the middle. The CDR3 spans 15 residues. The DNA for the CDR3 is TGTGCCAGCAGCTCCGACGGGAGAGGGAAAGAGACCCAGTACTTC. It translates to CASSSDGRGKETQYF.

The V gene is TRBV29-1, the J gene TRBJ1-1, with a possible D match to TRBD1 (5 bases). Germline V gene lookup returns CDR1 SQVTM and CDR2 ANQGSEA. CDR3 length: 15 amino acids. V was shortened by 7 bases and J by 5 bases, with 23 bases between the two germline ends. CDR3 protein: CSANRDGPQRTEAFF. CDR3 coding DNA: TGCAGCGCTAATCGGGACGGACCTCAGAGGACTGAAGCTTTCTTT.

The rearrangement links TRBV6-5 to TRBJ2-3; TRBD2 might be the D (6 bases). The CDR3 runs 15 residues. The germline CDR1 and CDR2 sequences are MNHEY and SVGAGI. Trimming cost V 2 bases and J 0 bases, with 9 bases left between them. CDR3 loop: CASSYDGGSTDTQYF. The CDR3 region has the DNA TGTGCCAGCAGTTACGATGGGGGGAGCACAGATACGCAGTATTTT.

This clonotype was seen a handful of times. V and J are TRBV4-2 and TRBJ2-1; 12 bases agree with TRBD2. Germline CDR1 LGHNA, CDR2 YNFKEQ. After removal of 0 bases from V and 9 bases from J, the junction contained 3 bases not matched to a gene. The CDR3 is 15 amino acids. The CDR3 reads CASSQDLAGGVEQFF. The CDR3 nucleotides are TGTGCCAGCAGCCAAGATCTAGCGGGAGGGGTTGAGCAGTTCTTC.

The sample holds a few counts of this clonotype. V and J are TRBV12-3 or TRBV12-4 and TRBJ2-5, with 12 bases that match TRBD2. With V trimmed by 4 bases and J by 5 bases, 8 bases remained unmatched. The CDR3 length is 16 residues. CDR3 nucleotides: TGTGCCAGCAGTTCCCGGACTAGCGGGATCGTGGAGACCCAGTACTTC. Its translation: CASSSRTSGIVETQYF.

This chain connects TRBV7-2 to TRBJ1-5; 7 bases map to TRBD1. In germline, CDR1 is SGHTA, CDR2 FQGNSA. V gave up 5 bases and J gave up 4 bases; unmatched junction bases: 8. CDR3 length equals 15 residues. The CDR3 DNA sequence: TGTGCCAGCAGCGCCGGACAGGTGACTAATCAGCCCCAGCATTTT. It codes for CASSAGQVTNQPQHF. Using reference TRBV7-2 and TRBJ1-5 for the parts outside the CDR3, the full variable domain is GAGVSQSPSNKVTEKGKDVELRCDPISGHTALYWYRQSLGQGLEFLIYFQGNSAPDKSGLPSDRFSAERTGGSVSTLTIQRTQQEDSAVYLCASSAGQVTNQPQHFGDGTRLSIL.

This clonotype was found many times. This rearrangement joins TRBV7-2 to TRBJ1-5; no clear D gene. This CDR3 region has 14 residues. V was cut by 5 bases and J by 2 bases, with 10 bases left in between. Germline CDR1 and CDR2: SGHTA and FQGNSA. CDR3 coding DNA: TGTGCCAGCAGCCAGGACGGGGGCAATCAGCCCCAGCATTTT. The encoded protein is CASSQDGGNQPQHF. Based on the CDR3 plus reference TRBV7-2 and TRBJ1-5, the full variable domain is GAGVSQSPSNKVTEKGKDVELRCDPISGHTALYWYRQSLGQGLEFLIYFQGNSAPDKSGLPSDRFSAERTGGSVSTLTIQRTQQEDSAVYLCASSQDGGNQPQHFGDGTRLSIL.

At least ten counts were recorded for this clonotype. The rearrangement joins TRBV7-2 to TRBJ1-4, with 7 bases lining up with TRBD1. This CDR3 has 15 amino acids. J lost 8 bases, V lost 5 bases, and 11 bases had no gene match. In germline, CDR1 is SGHTA, CDR2 FQGNSA. DNA of the CDR3: TGTGCCAGCAGCATCTACAGGGGTGCCGGGGAAAAACTGTTTTTT. It is translated as CASSIYRGAGEKLFF.